This TCR beta chain was sequenced for a study of T cells in Graves' hyperthyroidism and ophthalmopathy. Using RNA transcripts as the source, TCR beta CDR3 regions were amplified. First-round RT-PCR of the TCR CDR3 relied on the HTBI primer set. TCRdb analysed the multiplex PCR reads with MiXCR anew, one entry per CDR3 protein. The repertoire holds about 640,000 distinct CDR3 sequences, with around 20% as singletons. CDR1 is KGHDR, CDR2 SFDVKD, per germline. The CDR3 is 15 residues long. Trimming cost V 4 bases and J 4 bases; bases outside gene matches: 5. This clonotype was seen only a few times. The source is a man younger than 40 with Graves' ophthalmopathy. This chain uses TRBV24-1 with TRBJ2-5, with 10 nucleotides matching TRBD2. Sequencing was performed on blood. CDR3 protein: CATSDRTSGRETQYF. CDR3 sequence (DNA): TGTGCCACCAGTGACCGGACTAGCGGAAGAGAGACCCAGTACTTC.